This passage covers 11 T cell receptor beta chains from one sample sequenced in a study of cytomegalovirus exposure and HLA in healthy donors. The assay was immunoSEQ multiplex PCR, and TCRdb's table has in-frame clones only and misses some. The sample records 55,000 to 65,000 clones, around 95% being singletons. The sequenced sample was PBMCs. These receptor sequences come from a woman younger than 30 in good health and CMV-seropositive.

The chain has TRBV5-6 and TRBJ1-2; maybe TRBD1 (5 bases). The CDR3 length is 14 residues. CDR1 SGHDT and CDR2 YYEEEE come from the germline V gene. Trimming pared 4 bases from V and 5 bases from J, leaving 15 bases between. Here the CDR3 reads CASSPVGGGYGYTF. The CDR3 DNA reads TGTGCCAGCAGCCCAGTGGGGGGAGGTTATGGCTACACCTTC.

In this sample, this clone turned up once. As DNA, the CDR3 is TGTGCCAGCAGCCCAAGAGGTGAAAAACTGTTTTTT. Protein: CASSPRGEKLFF. The chain couples TRBV4-2 to TRBJ1-4; D unresolved. The V gene lost 4 bases and the J gene lost 7 bases, with 7 bases spanning the gap. The CDR3 extends over 12 amino acids. Germline V gives CDR1 LGHNA, CDR2 YNFKEQ.

The chain couples TRBV4-1 to TRBJ2-1, with TRBD2 as a possible D gene (6 bases). The CDR3 is made up of 16 amino acids. V lost 6 bases and J lost 10, with 25 bases in between. The V gene's germline CDR1 is MGHRA and CDR2 YSYEKL. The CDR3 reads CASSTVRGPTAGEQFF. The CDR3 bases are TGCGCCAGCAGTACCGTACGGGGACCGACGGCGGGGGAGCAGTTCTTC.

The chain combines TRBV9 with TRBJ1-2; no clear D. The germline V gene encodes CDR1 SGDLS and CDR2 YYNGEE. V gave up 0 bases and J gave up 8 bases, with 14 bases separating them. The CDR3 sequence is 14 residues long. This CDR3 reads CASSVDKAAGGYTF. The CDR3 DNA reads TGTGCCAGCAGCGTAGACAAGGCGGCGGGGGGCTACACCTTC.

This clone was picked up one time. The chain employs TRBV28 and TRBJ1-1; D might be TRBD1 (6 bases). Germline V lookup: CDR1 MDHEN, CDR2 SYDVKM. This CDR3 contains 13 residues. V lost 5 bases, J lost 11 bases, and 18 bases lay in between. CDR3 sequence: CASSPPGEFRAFF. CDR3 nucleotide sequence: TGTGCCAGCAGTCCCCCAGGGGAGTTCAGGGCTTTCTTT.

The chain combines TRBV27 with TRBJ1-4; unclear D gene. Deletions cut 7 bases from V and 5 bases from J, with 14 bases between. The CDR3 is 14 amino acids. The germline V gene encodes CDR1 MNHEY and CDR2 SMNVEV (reference sequence). As DNA, the CDR3 is TGTGCCAGCAAGGAGGGAGGGTGGAATGAAAAACTGTTTTTT. Amino acid sequence: CASKEGGWNEKLFF.

The genes are TRBV4-1 and TRBJ2-5; D uncertain. With 5 bases removed from V and 4 bases from J, the gap between germline ends came to 5 bases. Per the germline V gene, CDR1 is MGHRA and CDR2 is YSYEKL. CDR3 length equals 11 residues. CDR3 coding DNA: TGCGCCAGCAGCGCGAGAGAGACCCAGTACTTC. It is translated as CASSARETQYF.

The gene calls are TRBV4-3 and TRBJ1-2; a possible D gene is TRBD1 (5 bases). The germline V gene has CDR1 LGHNA and CDR2 YSLEER. This CDR3 contains 16 residues. V lost 0 bases, J lost 2 bases, and 13 bases lay in between. The CDR3 DNA sequence: TGCGCCAGCAGCCAAGACGGTTTTGCAGGGAACTATGGCTACACCTTC. This translates into CASSQDGFAGNYGYTF.

This sequence joins TRBV5-1 and TRBJ2-3, with 11 nucleotides matching TRBD2. Germline V gene sequence: CDR1 SGHRS, CDR2 YFSETQ. The CDR3 has 14 amino acids. The V and J ends lost 1 base and 5 bases, in that order; junction bases with no gene match: 0. The CDR3 DNA sequence: TGCGCCAGCAGCTTGACTAGCGGGAGAGATACGCAGTATTTT. Protein sequence: CASSLTSGRDTQYF.

This chain uses TRBV7-6 with TRBJ2-1; 8 positions match TRBD2. Per the germline V gene, CDR1 is SGHVS and CDR2 is FNYEAQ. The CDR3 has 16 amino acids. V lost 5 bases and J lost 7; bases outside the gene matches: 13. In DNA, the CDR3 is TGTGCCAGCAGCCCCCCCAGCGGGGGCGCGGGAAATGAGCAGTTCTTC. This encodes CASSPPSGGAGNEQFF. Full variable domain (outside the CDR3, taken from reference TRBV7-6 and TRBJ2-1): GAGVSQSPRYKVTKRGQDVALRCDPISGHVSLYWYRQALGQGPEFLTYFNYEAQQDKSGLPNDRFSAERPEGSISTLTIQRTEQRDSAMYRCASSPPSGGAGNEQFFGPGTRLTVL.

This sequence joins TRBV15 and TRBJ1-2, with D perhaps TRBD1 (5 bases). CDR3 size: 12 residues. The V end was cut by 4 bases, the J end by 8 bases, with 11 bases between. Germline V lookup: CDR1 LNHNV, CDR2 YYDKDF (reference sequence). CDR3 nucleotide sequence: TGTGCCACCAGCACGTTTAAGGGGGGCTACACCTTC. It encodes CATSTFKGGYTF.